Here is one TCR beta chain with its context. The sample is drawn from a study of blood T cell repertoires in COVID-19. Study in general: Italy, Spain and the United States were the sources of the convalescent and acute COVID-19 samples. Sample material is recorded as cDNA or gDNA derived from T cells, B-cell-depleted T cells, or PBMCs.

Original data processing: It was from reference gene primer amplification that nucleated cell counts were estimated. Measured with immunoSEQ multiplex PCR; TCRdb has only the in-frame clones, and not every one. Clone size and V and J calls were adopted from that table, with D and trimming inferred from the DNA. The sample has about 69,000 clones; 85% to 90% are singletons. The CDR3 consists of 15 residues. Trimming pared 5 bases from V and 0 bases from J, leaving 14 bases between. CDR1 MNHEY and CDR2 SVGEGT come from the germline V gene. This sequence originates from a man of 80 years or more with acute or convalescent COVID-19. The sample taken for sequencing was peripheral blood. The V and J genes are TRBV6-2 or TRBV6-3 and TRBJ2-7; D unclear. The DNA for the CDR3 is TGTGCCAGCAGTGCTTACTTCGAGAGCTCCTACGAGCAGTACTTC. The encoded protein is CASSAYFESSYEQYF.